These 23 T cell receptor beta chains were sequenced from one sample in a study of T cell responses to AZD1222 COVID-19 vaccine. TCRdb keeps only in-frame clones here, not all; method: immunoSEQ multiplex PCR. The sample has fewer than 85,000 clones; 83% are singletons. The material was peripheral blood, obtained 28 days after the second AZD1222 dose. These receptors all come from an adult who received the AZD1222 COVID-19 vaccine.

There are a few counts of this clone. V and J are TRBV6-5 and TRBJ1-1; possibly TRBD1 for D (6 bases). Germline V gene sequence: CDR1 MNHEY, CDR2 SVGAGI. Deletions cut 2 bases from V and 5 bases from J, with 18 bases between. The CDR3 is 16 amino acids. CDR3 bases: TGTGCCAGCAGTTACGGCAACAGGGCTGGGAGGACTGAAGCTTTCTTT. Translation: CASSYGNRAGRTEAFF.

The chain joins TRBV6-5 to TRBJ1-2; D call uncertain. Trimming removed 0 bases at V and 5 bases at J, with 7 bases between. Germline V lookup: CDR1 MNHEY, CDR2 SVGAGI. CDR3 length equals 13 residues. The CDR3 loop is CASSYSGRYGYTF. The DNA of the CDR3 is TGTGCCAGCAGTTACTCGGGGAGGTATGGCTACACCTTC.

The chain is built from TRBV9 and TRBJ2-1; 11 nucleotides line up with TRBD1. The V gene's germline CDR1 is SGDLS and CDR2 YYNGEE. The CDR3 is 18 residues long. V shed 1 base and J 8 bases; nucleotides not matched to a gene: 14. CDR3 nucleotides: TGTGCCAGCAGCGTATCGAGGACAGGGGGCATCCCAGGCGATGAGCAGTTCTTC. As protein: CASSVSRTGGIPGDEQFF.

CDR3 in DNA: TGTGCCAGTAGTATAGCTGGGGGCCACACTGAAGCTTTCTTT. Protein: CASSIAGGHTEAFF. The V call is TRBV19, the J call TRBJ1-1; D may be TRBD1 (6 bases). The CDR3 loop spans 14 amino acids. The germline gives CDR1 LNHDA, CDR2 SQIVND (reference sequence). V shed 1 base and J shed 3 bases, with 9 bases lying between them. The variable domain in full, with the rest retrieved from reference TRBV19 and TRBJ1-1, is DGGITQSPKYLFRKEGQNVTLSCEQNLNHDAMYWYRQDPGQGLRLIYYSQIVNDFQKGDIAEGYSVSREKKESFPLTVTSAQKNPTAFYLCASSIAGGHTEAFFGQGTRLTVV.

The chain links TRBV28 to TRBJ1-1; D may be TRBD1 (5 bases). The CDR3 runs to 14 residues. Looked up from germline, CDR1 is MDHEN and CDR2 is SYDVKM. V gave up 6 bases and J gave up 6 bases, with 17 bases separating them. The CDR3, as DNA: TGTGCCAGCAGACTCTCGGGGCGCGGAGCTGAAGCTTTCTTT. Translating it yields CASRLSGRGAEAFF.

The chain combines TRBV19 with TRBJ2-3; 8 bases line up with TRBD2. This CDR3 region has 16 residues. Germline loops: CDR1 LNHDA, CDR2 SQIVND (reference sequence). J lost 0 bases, V lost 5 bases, and 7 bases had no gene match. The CDR3, as DNA: TGTGCCAGTAGTTTCACCGCTAGCGGGAGCACAGATACGCAGTATTTT. The encoded protein is CASSFTASGSTDTQYF. Using reference TRBV19 and TRBJ2-3 for the parts outside the CDR3, the full variable domain is DGGITQSPKYLFRKEGQNVTLSCEQNLNHDAMYWYRQDPGQGLRLIYYSQIVNDFQKGDIAEGYSVSREKKESFPLTVTSAQKNPTAFYLCASSFTASGSTDTQYFGPGTRLTVL.

This clone was seen only once. The CDR3 here is CASSPRTGYNEQFF. CDR3 sequence (DNA): TGTGCCAGCAGCCCGAGGACTGGATACAATGAGCAGTTCTTC. The chain couples TRBV9 to TRBJ2-1; tentative D call: TRBD2 (5 bases). Trimming removed 4 bases at V and 4 bases at J, with 12 bases between. The CDR3 runs to 14 residues. Germline V gives CDR1 SGDLS, CDR2 YYNGEE.

This chain connects TRBV30 to TRBJ1-6; TRBD1 aligns across 7 bases. Trimming cost V 0 bases and J 11 bases; bases outside gene matches: 7. The germline CDR1 and CDR2 sequences are GTSNPN and SVGIG (reference sequence). The CDR3 loop spans 14 amino acids. CDR3 in DNA: TGTGCCTGGAGTGTAGGGCAGGGGGACCCACCCCTCCACTTT. Residues: CAWSVGQGDPPLHF.

This rearrangement joins TRBV6-5 to TRBJ1-2, with D possibly TRBD1 on 5 matching bases. The germline gives CDR1 MNHEY, CDR2 SVGAGI. Between the trimmed V and J ends, which lost 0 bases and 4 bases, there was a span of 9 bases. This CDR3 region has 14 residues. CDR3 DNA sequence: TGTGCCAGCAGTTACTCACGGGGCCGCTATGGCTACACCTTC. Amino acids: CASSYSRGRYGYTF.

Here the CDR3 reads CASSDRGGYDEQFF. Written as DNA, the CDR3 is TGTGCCAGTAGTGACAGGGGAGGATACGATGAGCAGTTCTTC. The J gene is TRBJ2-1, the V gene TRBV19, with TRBD1 matching over 8 bases. V lost 5 bases, J lost 8 bases, and 8 bases stayed unmatched. The CDR3 is made up of 14 amino acids. CDR1 and CDR2 (germline): LNHDA, SQIVND (reference sequence).

This sequence joins TRBV28 and TRBJ1-2; D unclear. There are 13 residues in the CDR3. The V gene lost 3 bases and the J gene lost 0 bases, with 5 bases spanning the gap. Germline-derived CDR1 and CDR2 are MDHEN and SYDVKM. CDR3 nucleotides: TGTGCCAGCAGTTTGTCAGCTAACTATGGCTACACCTTC. As protein: CASSLSANYGYTF.

The chain couples TRBV14 to TRBJ2-1; TRBD2 aligns across 7 bases. CDR1 and CDR2 from the germline V gene are SGHDN and FVKESK. This CDR3 has 15 residues. V gave up 4 bases and J gave up 10 bases; unmatched junction bases: 13. CDR3 loop: CASSPSAGWVGEQFF. CDR3 bases: TGTGCCAGCAGCCCCTCAGCGGGATGGGTAGGGGAGCAGTTCTTC.

The genes are TRBV5-1 and TRBJ2-1, with TRBD2 matching 15 bases. The CDR3 is 17 residues long. V was pared by 3 bases and J by 7 bases, with 8 bases of the junction left unmatched. The germline V gene has CDR1 SGHRS and CDR2 YFSETQ. CDR3 DNA sequence: TGCGCCAGCAGCTCGACCGCCGGGACTAGCGGGAGGAATGAGCAGTTCTTC. Its translation is CASSSTAGTSGRNEQFF. Complete variable domain (other parts from reference TRBV5-1 and TRBJ2-1): KAGVTQTPRYLIKTRGQQVTLSCSPISGHRSVSWYQQTPGQGLQFLFEYFSETQRNKGNFPGRFSGRQFSNSRSEMNVSTLELGDSALYLCASSSTAGTSGRNEQFFGPGTRLTVL.

V and J are TRBV6-2 or TRBV6-3 and TRBJ2-2; D uncertain. Trimming pared 2 bases from V and 1 base from J, leaving 8 bases between. Germline lookup yields CDR1 MNHEY and CDR2 SVGEGT. The CDR3 consists of 15 residues. CDR3 residues: CASSYAHLNTGELFF. The CDR3 DNA is TGTGCCAGCAGTTACGCGCACTTGAACACCGGGGAGCTGTTTTTT.

In this sample, this clone turned up a few times. The chain joins TRBV6-5 to TRBJ1-1; TRBD1 is a possible D gene (5 bases). The V gene's germline CDR1 is MNHEY and CDR2 SVGAGI. Deletions cut 6 bases from V and 0 bases from J, with 8 bases between. The CDR3 has 13 amino acids. The CDR3: CASSSGLNTEAFF. In DNA, the CDR3 is TGTGCCAGCAGCTCAGGGCTGAACACTGAAGCTTTCTTT.

This clone came up once. The chain links TRBV6-2 or TRBV6-3 to TRBJ2-7, with D possibly being TRBD2 (6 bases). There are 17 residues in the CDR3. Trimming shortened V by 1 base and J by 1 base, and 17 bases separated the two germline ends. CDR1 MNHEY and CDR2 SVGEGT come from the germline V gene. CDR3 coding DNA: TGTGCCAGCAGTTACTTTCAAACGGGGGTTGGGTCCTACGAGCAGTACTTC. It specifies CASSYFQTGVGSYEQYF.

The count of this clone is one. DNA for the CDR3: TGTGCCAGCAGTTTAGCCGGACAGGGTTGGAACGAGCAGTACTTC. It translates to CASSLAGQGWNEQYF. The chain links TRBV27 to TRBJ2-7, with 8 bases that match TRBD1. In germline, CDR1 is MNHEY, CDR2 SMNVEV (reference sequence). V was clipped by 2 bases and J by 5 bases; unmatched bases: 8. This CDR3 is built from 15 residues.

The chain joins TRBV7-2 to TRBJ1-5, with TRBD1 as a possible D gene (5 bases). The CDR3 is made up of 16 amino acids. Trimming removed 5 bases from V and 5 bases from J, with 19 bases in between. Looked up from germline, CDR1 is SGHTA and CDR2 is FQGNSA. The CDR3 region has the DNA TGTGCCAGCAGCGACCCACGTAGGGGCTGGGATCAGCCCCAGCATTTT. As protein: CASSDPRRGWDQPQHF.

The rearrangement links TRBV24-1 to TRBJ1-3, with D hard to call. In germline, CDR1 is KGHDR, CDR2 SFDVKD. V was cut by 4 bases and J by 4 bases, with 7 bases left in between. The CDR3 is made up of 13 amino acids. The CDR3 DNA reads as TGTGCCACCAGTGACCCTCAAGGAAACACCATATATTTT. Translated: CATSDPQGNTIYF.

The chain links TRBV29-1 to TRBJ2-7; the D gene is possibly TRBD1 (7 bases). The CDR3 is made up of 12 amino acids. Germline V lookup: CDR1 SQVTM, CDR2 ANQGSEA. Trimming removed 3 bases from V and 7 bases from J, with 13 bases in between. CDR3 nucleotides: TGCAGCGTTGAGGAGGGGGCAGGTGAGCAGTACTTC. Residues: CSVEEGAGEQYF.

This rearrangement joins TRBV6-5 to TRBJ2-1; D not resolved. The length of the CDR3 is 13 residues. The V end lost 0 bases, the J end lost 7 bases, and 7 bases lay between the germline ends. Germline loops: CDR1 MNHEY, CDR2 SVGAGI. CDR3 loop: CASSYSLENEQFF. The DNA of the CDR3 is TGTGCCAGCAGTTACTCTCTTGAGAATGAGCAGTTCTTC.

J is TRBJ2-3 and V is TRBV3-1 (or the pseudogene TRBV3-2), with TRBD2 matching over 12 bases. CDR1 and CDR2 (germline): LGHDT, YNNKEL (reference sequence). The V gene end was trimmed by 1 base and the J gene end by 3 bases; junction bases not matched to a gene: 5. The CDR3 runs 17 residues. The CDR3 DNA sequence: TGTGCCAGCAGCCAAGGCTCGACTAGCGGGAGTACAGATACGCAGTATTTT. Translation: CASSQGSTSGSTDTQYF.

The chain couples TRBV29-1 to TRBJ1-1; D not certain. Germline loops: CDR1 SQVTM, CDR2 ANQGSEA. CDR3 length: 13 amino acids. With 4 bases removed from V and 0 bases from J, the gap between germline ends came to 9 bases. The CDR3 loop reads CSVGRKMNTEAFF. The DNA for the CDR3 is TGCAGCGTTGGTCGGAAGATGAACACTGAAGCTTTCTTT. Combining the CDR3 with reference TRBV29-1 and TRBJ1-1 gives the whole variable domain SAVISQKPSRDICQRGTSLTIQCQVDSQVTMMFWYRQQPGQSLTLIATANQGSEATYESGFVIDKFPISRPNLTFSTLTVSNMSPEDSSIYLCSVGRKMNTEAFFGQGTRLTVV.